The rows below give T cell receptor beta chains drawn from one sample of a study of blood T cell repertoires in COVID-19. Data came from immunoSEQ multiplex PCR; TCRdb stores just in-frame clones and leaves some out. The sample yields roughly 320,000 clones, 90% to 95% seen once. Sequenced input: PBMCs or T cells enriched from blood (not recorded which). Source of these receptors: a woman in her twenties or thirties who had been exposed to COVID-19. Both conserved end residues are part of each CDR3.

cdr3_length,j_call,v_call,cdr3_aa
14,TRBJ2-7,TRBV7-2,CASSWRTGSYEQYF
14,TRBJ2-5,TRBV11-3,CASSFGGVQETQYF
16,TRBJ2-1,TRBV5-1,CASSLGGGNRYNEQFF
15,TRBJ1-5,TRBV25-1,CASSAGQHQGQPQHF
15,TRBJ1-5,TRBV6-5,CASTQGANSNQPQHF
14,TRBJ2-7,TRBV2,CASSDPTGPYEQYF
16,TRBJ1-4,TRBV19,CASSFGGFGRHEKLFF
13,TRBJ1-1,TRBV5-1,CASSLAGNTEAFF
17,TRBJ2-2,TRBV27,CASSFDFDREDTGELFF
15,TRBJ1-5,TRBV6-1,CASSDPGTPNQPQHF
12,TRBJ2-1,TRBV29-1,CSVPSTSAEQFF
14,TRBJ2-3,TRBV5-4,CASSLVGVTDTQYF
14,TRBJ1-4,TRBV29-1,CSVKGDRVGEKLFF
11,TRBJ2-7,TRBV29-1,CSVATGYEQYF
15,TRBJ2-3,TRBV5-1,CASSFWGDVTDTQYF
15,TRBJ1-2,TRBV6-5,CASSPGWGANYGYTF
15,TRBJ1-2,TRBV7-9,CASSSRTGGKSGYTF
12,TRBJ1-5,TRBV7-8,CASSLSAVPQHF
17,TRBJ1-4,TRBV18,CASSPSRTEATNEKLFF
18,TRBJ2-1,TRBV4-1,CASSQDLAQRTAYNEQFF
13,TRBJ1-2,TRBV18,CASSPTGQDGYTF
17,TRBJ2-1,TRBV4-3,CASSLTAGTSFYNEQFF
14,TRBJ1-2,TRBV2,CASSLGGAGYGYTF
16,TRBJ2-3,TRBV11-2,CASSSGTSGGTDTQYF
15,TRBJ2-2,TRBV6-5,CASTPDRADTGELFF
14,TRBJ1-5,TRBV2,CASSEVGAYQPQHF
15,TRBJ1-2,TRBV4-1,CASSQPGTGFYGYTF
15,TRBJ2-7,TRBV7-9,CASSTSLDGGLEQYF
12,TRBJ1-2,TRBV9,CASSVHGGGYTF
16,TRBJ2-1,TRBV5-1,CASSLEAGGSYNEQFF
11,TRBJ1-1,TRBV20-1,CSAREDREAFF
11,TRBJ2-1,TRBV5-1,CASRGEYFKFF
11,TRBJ2-5,TRBV20-1,CSAPGRLAQYF
15,TRBJ2-2,TRBV7-9,CASSLNKQGIGELFF
16,TRBJ2-6,TRBV19,CASSRDSGPGANVLTF
18,TRBJ1-2,TRBV12-1,CASSLTPSGQGKIYGYTF
15,TRBJ2-3,TRBV18,CASSPPSQSTDTQYF
15,TRBJ2-2,TRBV5-1,CASSRRQGNTGELFF
17,TRBJ2-7,TRBV27,CASSLRTGQSRFYEQYF
16,TRBJ1-5,TRBV4-1,CASSLSQGFGNQPQHF
16,TRBJ2-5,TRBV5-6,CASSLVVTGGFETQYF
15,TRBJ1-1,TRBV19,CASSPTGAGGSEAFF
16,TRBJ1-5,TRBV6-2/TRBV6-3,CASSYIQEFGNQPQHF
17,TRBJ2-3,TRBV7-2,CASSWERTSENTDTQYF
14,TRBJ1-1,TRBV4-3,CASSHIGQGTEAFF
14,TRBJ1-2,TRBV6-5,CASSPAQGIYGYTF
13,TRBJ1-1,TRBV11-3,CASSASSVTEAFF
17,TRBJ2-7,TRBV4-1,CASSLSTVEQSLYEQYF
14,TRBJ1-3,TRBV9,CASSVSGVGNTIYF
17,TRBJ2-3,TRBV7-9,CASSSNRGFAATDTQYF
15,TRBJ2-5,TRBV10-3,CAIQARDSAEETQYF
15,TRBJ2-1,TRBV19,CASSPPTGEENEQFF
15,TRBJ2-3,TRBV5-4,CATSGAGDSGDTQYF
14,TRBJ1-1,TRBV18,CASSPLSTNTEAFF
15,TRBJ2-3,TRBV15,CATSIGRGSTDTQYF
18,TRBJ2-7,TRBV5-8,CASSSPTTDSISRYEQYF
17,TRBJ2-1,TRBV7-3,CASSPYPGTSGGNEQFF